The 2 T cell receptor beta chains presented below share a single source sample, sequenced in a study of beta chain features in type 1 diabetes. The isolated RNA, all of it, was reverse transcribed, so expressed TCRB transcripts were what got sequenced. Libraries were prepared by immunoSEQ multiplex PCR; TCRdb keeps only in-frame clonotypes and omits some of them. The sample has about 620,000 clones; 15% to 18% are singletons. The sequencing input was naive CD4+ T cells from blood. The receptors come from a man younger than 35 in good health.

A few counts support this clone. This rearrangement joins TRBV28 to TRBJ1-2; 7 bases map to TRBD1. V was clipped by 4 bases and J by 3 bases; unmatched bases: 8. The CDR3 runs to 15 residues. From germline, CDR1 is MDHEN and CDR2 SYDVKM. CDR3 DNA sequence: TGTGCCAGCAGTTCATCGGGACAGAGATACTATGGCTACACCTTC. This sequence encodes CASSSSGQRYYGYTF.

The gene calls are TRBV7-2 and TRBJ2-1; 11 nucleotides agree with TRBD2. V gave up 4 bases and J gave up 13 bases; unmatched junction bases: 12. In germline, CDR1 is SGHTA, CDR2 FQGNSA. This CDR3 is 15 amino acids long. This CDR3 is CASSSAPPSGRPQFF. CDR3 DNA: TGTGCCAGCAGCTCAGCCCCCCCTAGCGGGAGGCCTCAGTTCTTC.